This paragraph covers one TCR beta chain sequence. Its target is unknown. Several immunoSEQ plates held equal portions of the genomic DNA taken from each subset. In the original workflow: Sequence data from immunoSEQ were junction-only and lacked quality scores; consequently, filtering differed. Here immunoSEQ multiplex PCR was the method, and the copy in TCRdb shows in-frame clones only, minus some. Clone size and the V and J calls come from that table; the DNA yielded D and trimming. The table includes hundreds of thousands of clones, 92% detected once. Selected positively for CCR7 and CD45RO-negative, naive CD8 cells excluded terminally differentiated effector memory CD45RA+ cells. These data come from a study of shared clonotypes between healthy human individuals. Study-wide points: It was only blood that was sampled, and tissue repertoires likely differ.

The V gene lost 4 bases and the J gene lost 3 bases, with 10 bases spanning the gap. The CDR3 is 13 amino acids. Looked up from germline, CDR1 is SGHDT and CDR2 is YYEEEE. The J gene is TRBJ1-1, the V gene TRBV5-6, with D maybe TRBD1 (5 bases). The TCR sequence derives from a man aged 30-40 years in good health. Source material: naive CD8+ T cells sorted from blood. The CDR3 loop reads CASSGDGYTEAFF. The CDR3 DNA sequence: TGTGCCAGCAGCGGGGACGGTTACACTGAAGCTTTCTTT.